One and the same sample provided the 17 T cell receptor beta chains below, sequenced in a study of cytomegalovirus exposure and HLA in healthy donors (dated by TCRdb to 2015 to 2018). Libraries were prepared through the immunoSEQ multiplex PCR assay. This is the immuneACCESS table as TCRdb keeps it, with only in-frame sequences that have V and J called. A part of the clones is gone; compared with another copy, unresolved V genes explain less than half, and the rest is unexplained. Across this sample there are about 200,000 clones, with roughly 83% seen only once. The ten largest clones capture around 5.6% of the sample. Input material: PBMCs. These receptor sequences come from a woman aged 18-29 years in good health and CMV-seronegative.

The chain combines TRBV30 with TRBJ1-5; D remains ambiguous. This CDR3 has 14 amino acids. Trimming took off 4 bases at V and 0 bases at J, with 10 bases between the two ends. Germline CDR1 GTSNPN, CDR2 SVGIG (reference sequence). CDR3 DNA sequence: TGTGCCTGGACAAGGGATAATAGCAATCAGCCCCAGCATTTT. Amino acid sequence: CAWTRDNSNQPQHF.

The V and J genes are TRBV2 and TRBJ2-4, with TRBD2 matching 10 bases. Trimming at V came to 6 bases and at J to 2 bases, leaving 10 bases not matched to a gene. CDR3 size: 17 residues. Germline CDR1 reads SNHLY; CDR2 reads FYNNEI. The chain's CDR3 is CASRPTGTSDPKNIQYF. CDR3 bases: TGTGCCAGCAGGCCAACCGGGACTAGCGATCCCAAAAACATTCAGTACTTC.

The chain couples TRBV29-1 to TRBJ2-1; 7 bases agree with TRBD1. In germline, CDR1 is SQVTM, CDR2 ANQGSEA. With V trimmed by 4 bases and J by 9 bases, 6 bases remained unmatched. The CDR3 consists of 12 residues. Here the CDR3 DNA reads TGCAGCGTTGCACTGACAGGGCCTGAGCAGTTCTTC. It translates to CSVALTGPEQFF.

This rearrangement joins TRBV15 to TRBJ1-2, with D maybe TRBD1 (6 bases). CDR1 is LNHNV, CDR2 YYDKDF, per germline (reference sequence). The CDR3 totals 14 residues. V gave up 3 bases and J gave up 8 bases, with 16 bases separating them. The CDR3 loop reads CATSSLHRVRGYTF. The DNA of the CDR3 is TGTGCCACCAGCAGTCTTCACAGGGTGAGGGGCTACACCTTC.

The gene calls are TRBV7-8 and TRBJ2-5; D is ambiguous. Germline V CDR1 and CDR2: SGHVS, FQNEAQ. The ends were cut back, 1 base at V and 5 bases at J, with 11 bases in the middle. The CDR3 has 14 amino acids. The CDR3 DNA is TGTGCCAGCAGCTTAGGGCAGACCCGGGAGACCCAGTACTTC. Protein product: CASSLGQTRETQYF.

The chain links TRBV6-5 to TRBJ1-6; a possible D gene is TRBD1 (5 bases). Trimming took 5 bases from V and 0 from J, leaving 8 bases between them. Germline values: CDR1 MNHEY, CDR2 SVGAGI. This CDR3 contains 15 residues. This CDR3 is CASSPGSSYNSPLHF. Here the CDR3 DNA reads TGTGCCAGCAGTCCAGGGAGCTCCTATAATTCACCCCTCCACTTT.

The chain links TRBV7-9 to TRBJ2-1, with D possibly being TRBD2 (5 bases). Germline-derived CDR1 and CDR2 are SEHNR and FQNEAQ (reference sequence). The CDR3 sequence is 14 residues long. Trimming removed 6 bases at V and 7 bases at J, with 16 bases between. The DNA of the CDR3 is TGTGCCAGCAGGAGCGGCAAAGCTCGGAATGAGCAGTTCTTC. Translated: CASRSGKARNEQFF.

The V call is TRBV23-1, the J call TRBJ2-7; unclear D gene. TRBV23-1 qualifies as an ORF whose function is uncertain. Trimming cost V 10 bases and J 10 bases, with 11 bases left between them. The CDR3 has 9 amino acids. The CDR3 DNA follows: TGCGCCACCCTCCCTTATCAGTACTTC. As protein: CATLPYQYF.

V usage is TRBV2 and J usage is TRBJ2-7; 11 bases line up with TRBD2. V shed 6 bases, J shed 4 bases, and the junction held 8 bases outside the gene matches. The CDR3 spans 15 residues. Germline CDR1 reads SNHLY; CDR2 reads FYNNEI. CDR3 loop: CASRHFSGGAYEQYF. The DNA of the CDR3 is TGTGCCAGCAGGCACTTTAGCGGGGGGGCTTACGAGCAGTACTTC.

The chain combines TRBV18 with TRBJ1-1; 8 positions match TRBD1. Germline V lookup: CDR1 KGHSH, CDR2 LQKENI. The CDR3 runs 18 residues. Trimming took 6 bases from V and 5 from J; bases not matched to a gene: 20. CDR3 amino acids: CASSPMEVGGRGRTEAFF. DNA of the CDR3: TGTGCCAGCTCCCCGATGGAGGTAGGAGGCAGGGGGCGGACTGAAGCTTTCTTT.

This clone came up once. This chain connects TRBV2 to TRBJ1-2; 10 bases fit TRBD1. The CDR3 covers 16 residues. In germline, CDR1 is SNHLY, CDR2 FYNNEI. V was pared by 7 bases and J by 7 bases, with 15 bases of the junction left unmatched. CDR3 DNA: TGTGCCAGCACCCGCGGGGGGACAGGGGCCTCCCTTGGCTACACCTTC. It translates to CASTRGGTGASLGYTF.

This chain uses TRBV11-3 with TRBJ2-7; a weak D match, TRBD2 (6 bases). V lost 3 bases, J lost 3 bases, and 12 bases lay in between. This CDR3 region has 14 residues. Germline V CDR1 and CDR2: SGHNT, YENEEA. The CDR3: CASSLGGNNYEQYF. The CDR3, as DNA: TGTGCCAGCAGCTTGGGCGGGAATAACTACGAGCAGTACTTC.

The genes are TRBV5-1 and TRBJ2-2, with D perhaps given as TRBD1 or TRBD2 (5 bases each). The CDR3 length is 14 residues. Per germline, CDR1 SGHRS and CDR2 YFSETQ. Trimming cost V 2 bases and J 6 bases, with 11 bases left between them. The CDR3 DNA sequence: TGCGCCAGCAGCTTTGGGACCTATCCCGGGGAGCTGTTTTTT. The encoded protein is CASSFGTYPGELFF.

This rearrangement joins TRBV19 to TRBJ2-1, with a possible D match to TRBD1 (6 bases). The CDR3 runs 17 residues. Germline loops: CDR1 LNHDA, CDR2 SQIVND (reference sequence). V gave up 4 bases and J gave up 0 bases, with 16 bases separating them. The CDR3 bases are TGTGCCAGTAGTAGAACAGGGTCGACAAGCTCCTACAATGAGCAGTTCTTC. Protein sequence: CASSRTGSTSSYNEQFF.

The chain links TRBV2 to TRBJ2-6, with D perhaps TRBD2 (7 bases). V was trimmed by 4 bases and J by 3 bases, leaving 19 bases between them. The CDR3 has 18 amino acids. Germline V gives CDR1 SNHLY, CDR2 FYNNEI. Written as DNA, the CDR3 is TGTGCCAGCAGTGCTCGAGGTGGGGGGGCGCTTGGGGCCAACGTCCTGACTTTC. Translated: CASSARGGGALGANVLTF.

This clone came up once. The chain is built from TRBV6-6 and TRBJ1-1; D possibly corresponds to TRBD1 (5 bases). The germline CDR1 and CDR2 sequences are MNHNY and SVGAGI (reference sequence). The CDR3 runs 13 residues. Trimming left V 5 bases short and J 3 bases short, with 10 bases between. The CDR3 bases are TGTGCCAGCAGTACGACAGAGTACACTGAAGCTTTCTTT. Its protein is CASSTTEYTEAFF.

The CDR3 sequence: CASSLRLAGGSTDTQYF. Here the CDR3 DNA reads TGTGCCAGCAGCCTCCGGCTAGCGGGAGGCAGCACAGATACGCAGTATTTT. The chain employs TRBV7-6 and TRBJ2-3; 11 nucleotides match TRBD2. CDR1 and CDR2 (germline): SGHVS, FNYEAQ. The trim removed 5 bases at V and 0 bases at J, leaving 7 bases unmatched. This CDR3 region has 17 residues.